The 30 T cell receptor beta chains given below trace back to one sample, sequenced in a study of CD8+CD57+ T cells in acquired aplastic anemia. Sequenced patients had shown CD8+CD57+ cell expansion by flow cytometry. The study profiled TCR beta VDJ and CDR3 using genomic DNA as template. TCRdb reanalysed the reads using MiXCR and keeps one entry per CDR3 protein. The data contain 300,000 or so distinct CDR3 sequences, 56% of them seen just once; the ten biggest clones take up around 1.2%. The specimen sequenced was sorted CD4+, CD8+, or CD8+CD57+ T cells (not recorded which) from PBMCs. All receptors come from a human donor with aplastic anemia.

This clonotype was seen many times. The chain has TRBV11-2 and TRBJ2-7; tentative D call: TRBD2 (6 bases). CDR1 SGHAT and CDR2 FQNNGV come from the germline V gene. This CDR3 spans 15 amino acids. V lost 5 bases and J 0 bases, leaving 14 bases between the germline ends. Here the CDR3 DNA reads TGTGCCAGCAGCCCCGCCGGGACTCGCTCCTACGAGCAGTACTTC. This gives the protein CASSPAGTRSYEQYF.

The rearrangement links TRBV7-2 to TRBJ2-1; 13 bases fit TRBD2. Trimming cost V 5 bases and J 9 bases; bases outside gene matches: 19. The CDR3 has 19 residues. The V gene's germline CDR1 is SGHTA and CDR2 FQGNSA. For the CDR3, the DNA is TGTGCCAGCAGCCACATGCGCACACTAGCGGGAGGGCCTGGGGGTGAGCAGTTCTTC. It encodes CASSHMRTLAGGPGGEQFF.

This clonotype was counted at least ten times. The chain couples TRBV4-1 to TRBJ1-5; a weak D match, TRBD1 (5 bases). V lost 0 bases and J 1 base, leaving 10 bases between the germline ends. The V gene's germline CDR1 is MGHRA and CDR2 YSYEKL. There are 16 residues in the CDR3. The DNA for the CDR3 is TGCGCCAGCAGCCAAGATTGGGGCAGAAGCAATCAGCCCCAGCATTTT. Translation: CASSQDWGRSNQPQHF.

In the case of this clonotype: This could be a read error, since a much larger clone is one nucleotide away. This rearrangement joins TRBV18 to TRBJ1-1; D may be TRBD1 (5 bases). The CDR3 length is 13 residues. Per germline, CDR1 KGHSH and CDR2 LQKENI. CDR3 sequence: CASSPQSGTDAFF. In DNA, the CDR3 is TGTGCCAGCTCACCACAGTCAGGGACTGATGCTTTCTTT.

This clonotype has at least ten counts. V is TRBV25-1 and J is TRBJ1-2; D possibly corresponds to TRBD1 (6 bases). V was cut by 4 bases and J by 8 bases, with 20 bases left in between. CDR3 length: 15 residues. Germline V lookup: CDR1 MGHDK, CDR2 SYGVNS. This chain's CDR3 is CASSGGSTVTGGYTF. In nucleotides, the CDR3 is TGTGCCAGCAGTGGTGGCTCAACAGTCACAGGGGGCTACACCTTC.

The chain carries TRBV7-9 and TRBJ1-4; 7 positions match TRBD1. V lost 2 bases to trimming and J lost 8 bases; unmatched junction nucleotides: 11. This CDR3 has 16 residues. Germline V gene lookup returns CDR1 SEHNR and CDR2 FQNEAQ (reference sequence). The CDR3 region is CASSLSEARGYEKLFF. The CDR3 DNA is TGTGCCAGCAGCTTATCTGAGGCCAGGGGGTACGAAAAACTGTTTTTT. Full variable domain (remainder filled in from reference TRBV7-9 and TRBJ1-4): DTGVSQNPRHKITKRGQNVTFRCDPISEHNRLYWYRQTLGQGPEFLTYFQNEAQLEKSRLLSDRFSAERPKGSFSTLEIQRTEQGDSAMYLCASSLSEARGYEKLFFGSGTQLSVL.

This rearrangement joins TRBV27 to TRBJ1-1; TRBD1 is a possible D gene (6 bases). Germline V gives CDR1 MNHEY, CDR2 SMNVEV (reference sequence). With 3 bases removed from V and 6 bases from J, the gap between germline ends came to 17 bases. The CDR3 length is 15 residues. As DNA, the CDR3 is TGTGCCAGCAGTTTCTTCGCCGGGACAATATCTGAAGCTTTCTTT. Its translation is CASSFFAGTISEAFF.

This clonotype was seen ten or more times. The chain recombines TRBV2 with TRBJ2-7, with 7 bases matching TRBD1. The V segment lost 6 bases and the J segment 4 bases; nucleotides outside the gene matches: 6. This CDR3 is built from 13 residues. In germline, CDR1 is SNHLY, CDR2 FYNNEI. The CDR3 DNA follows: TGTGCCAGCAGAACTTTACAGGGGTACGAGCAGTACTTC. Translation gives CASRTLQGYEQYF.

In its sample, this clonotype was seen once. The chain joins TRBV20-1 to TRBJ1-2; perhaps TRBD1 as D (6 bases). This CDR3 is 12 amino acids long. Deletions cut 4 bases from V and 2 bases from J, with 8 bases between. From germline, CDR1 is DFQATT and CDR2 SNEGSKA (reference sequence). The chain's CDR3 is CSANTGNYGYTF. CDR3 sequence (DNA): TGCAGTGCTAACACAGGGAACTATGGCTACACCTTC.

V usage is TRBV24-1 and J usage is TRBJ2-1, with 10 bases aligning to TRBD2. From germline, CDR1 is KGHDR and CDR2 SFDVKD. With V trimmed by 4 bases and J by 3 bases, 5 bases remained unmatched. The CDR3 loop spans 16 amino acids. The CDR3 DNA reads as TGTGCCACCAGTGACAGAGCTAGCGGGAGCTACAATGAGCAGTTCTTC. It encodes CATSDRASGSYNEQFF.

The gene calls are TRBV12-3 or TRBV12-4 and TRBJ1-3; D gene uncertain. V lost 5 bases and J 4 bases, leaving 3 bases between the germline ends. This CDR3 is 11 amino acids long. CDR3 DNA: TGTGCCAGCAGTGTCGGAAACACCATATATTTT. Translation gives CASSVGNTIYF.

The chain uses TRBV25-1 and TRBJ1-1; D unclear. This CDR3 is built from 14 residues. V lost 6 bases to trimming and J lost 0 bases, with 11 bases between them. Germline CDR1 reads MGHDK; CDR2 reads SYGVNS. CDR3: CASSPTRMNTEAFF. In DNA, the CDR3 is TGTGCCAGCAGCCCGACACGGATGAACACTGAAGCTTTCTTT.

This clonotype was recorded a few times. The rearrangement links TRBV9 to TRBJ2-3; no clear D gene. Per germline, CDR1 SGDLS and CDR2 YYNGEE. Trimming took off 7 bases at V and 1 base at J, with 10 bases between the two ends. There are 13 residues in the CDR3. The CDR3 is CASQGRGTDTQYF. CDR3 DNA: TGTGCCAGCCAAGGACGGGGCACAGATACGCAGTATTTT.

The J gene is TRBJ2-7, the V gene TRBV7-9, with D unresolved. CDR1 and CDR2 from the germline V gene are SEHNR and FQNEAQ (reference sequence). Trimming took off 1 base at V and 6 bases at J, with 4 bases between the two ends. The CDR3 has 11 amino acids. This chain's CDR3 is CASSLGIEQYF. As DNA, the CDR3 is TGTGCCAGCAGCTTAGGTATCGAGCAGTACTTC.

This clonotype was seen ten or more times. The J gene is TRBJ1-2, the V gene TRBV11-2; no clear D gene. Looked up from germline, CDR1 is SGHAT and CDR2 is FQNNGV. The V end lost 1 base, the J end lost 5 bases, and 14 bases lay between the germline ends. CDR3 size: 15 residues. CDR3 nucleotides: TGTGCCAGCAGCTTAGTTTTCGGCAGTCAATATGGCTACACCTTC. This encodes CASSLVFGSQYGYTF.

In its sample, this clonotype was seen a few times. The chain recombines TRBV25-1 with TRBJ1-2, with D tentatively TRBD1 (5 bases). The CDR3 consists of 13 residues. V was cut by 2 bases and J by 3 bases, with 7 bases left in between. Germline CDR1 reads MGHDK; CDR2 reads SYGVNS. The DNA for the CDR3 is TGTGCCAGCAGTGAAGGGGGAGACTATGGCTACACCTTC. It is translated as CASSEGGDYGYTF.

The rearrangement uses TRBV12-3 or TRBV12-4 and TRBJ2-5; D call uncertain. Between the trimmed V and J ends, which lost 5 bases and 5 bases, there was a span of 18 bases. The CDR3 has 15 residues. The CDR3 sequence: CASSLNSGPYETQYF. CDR3 sequence (DNA): TGTGCCAGCAGTCTAAACAGTGGGCCCTACGAGACCCAGTACTTC.

This clonotype was picked up a small number of times. J is TRBJ2-3 and V is TRBV6-5; maybe TRBD2 (5 bases). CDR1 MNHEY and CDR2 SVGAGI come from the germline V gene. Trimming removed 7 bases at V and 2 bases at J, with 13 bases between. CDR3 length: 14 residues. The CDR3 reads CASMVPGNTDTQYF. In nucleotides, the CDR3 is TGTGCCAGCATGGTACCCGGGAACACAGATACGCAGTATTTT.

J is TRBJ1-2 and V is TRBV10-3; TRBD1 might be the D (5 bases). V was trimmed by 7 bases and J by 6 bases, leaving 12 bases between them. Germline V gene data show CDR1 as ENHRY and CDR2 as SYGVKD. The CDR3 sequence is 12 residues long. CDR3 amino acids: CAINGTRNGYTF. The CDR3 DNA follows: TGTGCCATCAACGGGACTCGAAATGGCTACACCTTC.

A few counts support this clonotype. This rearrangement joins TRBV6-1 to TRBJ1-4; no reliable D call. This CDR3 spans 17 amino acids. With 2 bases removed from V and 0 bases from J, the gap between germline ends came to 13 bases. The V gene's germline CDR1 is MNHNS and CDR2 SASEGT. CDR3 sequence reads: CASSENWANPTNEKLFF. CDR3 bases: TGTGCCAGCAGTGAAAATTGGGCTAATCCAACTAATGAAAAACTGTTTTTT.

The sample holds many counts of this clonotype. This chain uses TRBV19 with TRBJ1-4, with D possibly being TRBD1 (5 bases). Germline-derived CDR1 and CDR2 are LNHDA and SQIVND (reference sequence). V lost 6 bases to trimming and J lost 3 bases, with 11 bases between them. The CDR3 length is 14 residues. The CDR3, as DNA: TGTGCCAGTAGGAGGGGCTTGGCTAATGAAAAACTGTTTTTT. It encodes CASRRGLANEKLFF.

This clonotype was counted at least ten times. This chain links TRBV5-4 with TRBJ2-3; a possible D gene is TRBD2 (6 bases). Germline V gives CDR1 SGHNT, CDR2 YYREEE (reference sequence). This CDR3 is built from 16 residues. Trimming shortened V by 6 bases and J by 0 bases, and 17 bases separated the two germline ends. In DNA form, the CDR3 reads TGTGCCAGCAAAATCTCGCGGGGAACTAGCACAGATACGCAGTATTTT. Its protein product is CASKISRGTSTDTQYF.

This clonotype was seen ten or more times. V is TRBV12-3 or TRBV12-4 and J is TRBJ2-1, with 13 bases lining up with TRBD2. Germline trimming cut 4 bases from V and 4 bases from J; bases unmatched to any gene: 7. CDR3 length: 17 amino acids. In DNA, the CDR3 is TGTGCCAGCAGTTATGGGACTAGCGGGATCCGATACAATGAGCAGTTCTTC. This codes for CASSYGTSGIRYNEQFF.

J is TRBJ2-5 and V is TRBV29-1; D is unresolved. This CDR3 contains 11 residues. Germline V gene lookup returns CDR1 SQVTM and CDR2 ANQGSEA. V lost 0 bases and J lost 5, with 4 bases in between. For the CDR3, the DNA is TGCAGCGTTGAAGATCGGGAGACCCAGTACTTC. Translation: CSVEDRETQYF.

At least ten counts were recorded for this clonotype. V and J are TRBV18 and TRBJ2-6; D is uncertain. CDR1 is KGHSH, CDR2 LQKENI, per germline. The CDR3 consists of 16 residues. Trimming shortened V by 3 bases and J by 0 bases, and 9 bases separated the two germline ends. The CDR3 sequence is CASSPPQASGANVLTF. In nucleotides, the CDR3 is TGTGCCAGCTCACCCCCTCAGGCCTCTGGGGCCAACGTCCTGACTTTC.

The chain carries TRBV29-1 and TRBJ2-7; TRBD2 might be the D (5 bases). The CDR3 length is 12 residues. Trimming removed 2 bases at V and 2 bases at J, with 7 bases between. Germline loops: CDR1 SQVTM, CDR2 ANQGSEA. CDR3 in amino acids: CSVESGTYEQYF. The CDR3 DNA reads as TGCAGCGTTGAATCCGGGACCTACGAGCAGTACTTC.

The J gene is TRBJ1-1, the V gene TRBV7-9; D remains unclear. V gave up 1 base and J gave up 4 bases, with 10 bases separating them. Germline V gene data show CDR1 as SEHNR and CDR2 as FQNEAQ (reference sequence). CDR3 length equals 14 residues. CDR3 sequence (DNA): TGTGCCAGCAGCTTAGGCAGTAGGACCACTGAAGCTTTCTTT. This encodes CASSLGSRTTEAFF.

This clonotype was seen many times. This chain uses TRBV20-1 with TRBJ1-1; D is unclear. The germline CDR1 and CDR2 sequences are DFQATT and SNEGSKA (reference sequence). Trimming left V 0 bases short and J 0 bases short, with 5 bases between. This CDR3 region has 13 residues. Here the CDR3 DNA reads TGCAGTGCTAGAGATGCGTTGAACACTGAAGCTTTCTTT. The encoded protein is CSARDALNTEAFF.

In this sample, this clonotype turned up many times. In DNA form, the CDR3 reads TGTGCCAGTAGTTATGCAGGGGGCGCGTTCGGAAACACCATATATTTT. As protein: CASSYAGGAFGNTIYF. The chain recombines TRBV19 with TRBJ1-3; 8 bases map to TRBD1. The J segment lost 4 bases and the V segment lost 5 bases, leaving 10 bases of the junction unmatched. Germline V gives CDR1 LNHDA, CDR2 SQIVND (reference sequence). The CDR3 extends over 16 amino acids.

There are many counts of this clonotype. The chain is built from TRBV29-1 and TRBJ2-5; 9 positions agree with TRBD2. Germline V gene sequence: CDR1 SQVTM, CDR2 ANQGSEA. The V and J ends lost 4 bases and 1 base, in that order; junction bases with no gene match: 4. The CDR3 is 14 residues long. In DNA, the CDR3 is TGCAGCGTTGTAGCGGGACTAGCCCAAGAGACCCAGTACTTC. Encoded protein: CSVVAGLAQETQYF.